This T cell receptor (beta chain) came from a study of blood T cell repertoires in COVID-19. Looking at the study overall: In each case, the material was cDNA or gDNA derived from T cells, B-cell-depleted T cells, or PBMCs.

Some clones are missing from TCRdb's copy, which holds only in-frame ones; the method was immunoSEQ multiplex PCR. The table has about 170,000 clones, about 88% seen once. The sequence was collected from an elderly woman with COVID-19, enrolled during active disease. Sequenced material: peripheral blood.

The CDR3 coding sequence is TGCAGCGCAGGGTGGGGAGGCAATCAGCCCCAGCATTTT. Residues: CSAGWGGNQPQHF. The rearrangement uses TRBV29-1 and TRBJ1-5, with a weak D call TRBD1 (5 bases). Germline V gives CDR1 SQVTM, CDR2 ANQGSEA. There are 13 residues in the CDR3. The V end lost 7 bases, the J end lost 2 bases, and 12 bases lay between the germline ends.